This TCR beta chain was captured by sequencing in a study of T cell responses to AZD1222 COVID-19 vaccine. A note on this clone: Its antigen is still unknown.

The CDR3 runs 16 residues. After removal of 3 bases from V and 5 bases from J, the junction contained 10 bases not matched to a gene. The germline gives CDR1 MNHNY, CDR2 SVGAGI (reference sequence). Sequencing used immunoSEQ multiplex PCR; TCRdb keeps in-frame clones, though not all of them. The sample holds 150,000 to 200,000 clones; more than 90% are singletons and the top ten take about 1.6%. General observations from the study: Possibly, clonal diversity was underestimated; donors were largely white British and included more females. Distributed over spike, vaccine-associated CD4 TCRs predominated at 160-218 and 743-854.

The TCR originated in an adult in good health. The source was peripheral blood, collected on day 0 of AZD1222 vaccination. V is TRBV6-6 and J is TRBJ2-7; 10 bases line up with TRBD2. The CDR3 is CASSYGRGTSEDEQYF. The CDR3 coding sequence is TGTGCCAGCAGTTATGGGAGGGGGACTAGCGAGGACGAGCAGTACTTC.